This T cell receptor beta chain appears in the sequencing data of a study of T-cell reconstitution after alpha-beta-depleted transplantation in children. Study-wide findings and caveats: After transplant, at about two months, alpha-beta T cells were reportedly derived from several hundred expanded graft clones.

Unique molecular identifiers were used to barcode this TCRbeta library. Via MiXCR, TCRdb re-called the PCR reads, giving one row per CDR3 protein. Of about 1,000,000 distinct CDR3 sequences in the sample, roughly 29% were seen once. A remark on this clonotype: Its antigen is as yet unknown.

The sample consisted of PBMCs, mostly from graft donor cells, taken 360 days after TCRalphabeta/CD19-depleted stem cell transplant. The receptor was isolated from a boy in the first two years of life who had a stem cell transplant for SCID, so the T cells may come from the graft donor.

Written as DNA, the CDR3 is TGCGCCAGCAGCCCGGGACTAGCGGGTTCTCCTACTCGAGATACGCAGTATTTT. Translated, it gives CASSPGLAGSPTRDTQYF. The chain combines TRBV5-1 with TRBJ2-3; 12 bases are a match to TRBD2. Germline CDR1 and CDR2: SGHRS and YFSETQ. The CDR3 sequence is 18 residues long. V dropped 4 bases and J dropped 5; count of bases not matched to a gene: 14.